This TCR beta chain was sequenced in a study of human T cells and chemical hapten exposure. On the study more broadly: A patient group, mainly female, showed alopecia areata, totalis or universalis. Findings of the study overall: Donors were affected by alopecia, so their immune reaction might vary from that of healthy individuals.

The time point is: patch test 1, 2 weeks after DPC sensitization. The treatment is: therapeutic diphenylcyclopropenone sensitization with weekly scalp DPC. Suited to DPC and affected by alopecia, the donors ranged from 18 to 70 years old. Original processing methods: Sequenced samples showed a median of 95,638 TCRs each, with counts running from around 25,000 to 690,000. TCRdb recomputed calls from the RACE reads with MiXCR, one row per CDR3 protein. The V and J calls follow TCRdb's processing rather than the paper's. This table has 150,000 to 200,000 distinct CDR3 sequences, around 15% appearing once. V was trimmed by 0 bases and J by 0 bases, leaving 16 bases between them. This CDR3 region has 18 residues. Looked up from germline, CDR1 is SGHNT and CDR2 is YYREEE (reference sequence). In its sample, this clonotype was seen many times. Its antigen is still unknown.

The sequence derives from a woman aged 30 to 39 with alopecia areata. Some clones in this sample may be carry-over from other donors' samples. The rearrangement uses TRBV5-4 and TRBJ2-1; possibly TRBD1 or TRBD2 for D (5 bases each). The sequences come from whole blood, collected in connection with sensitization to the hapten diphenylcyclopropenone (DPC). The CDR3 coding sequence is TGTGCCAGCAGCTTGGTCATCGGGGCGGGTGGCTCCTACAATGAGCAGTTCTTC. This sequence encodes CASSLVIGAGGSYNEQFF.